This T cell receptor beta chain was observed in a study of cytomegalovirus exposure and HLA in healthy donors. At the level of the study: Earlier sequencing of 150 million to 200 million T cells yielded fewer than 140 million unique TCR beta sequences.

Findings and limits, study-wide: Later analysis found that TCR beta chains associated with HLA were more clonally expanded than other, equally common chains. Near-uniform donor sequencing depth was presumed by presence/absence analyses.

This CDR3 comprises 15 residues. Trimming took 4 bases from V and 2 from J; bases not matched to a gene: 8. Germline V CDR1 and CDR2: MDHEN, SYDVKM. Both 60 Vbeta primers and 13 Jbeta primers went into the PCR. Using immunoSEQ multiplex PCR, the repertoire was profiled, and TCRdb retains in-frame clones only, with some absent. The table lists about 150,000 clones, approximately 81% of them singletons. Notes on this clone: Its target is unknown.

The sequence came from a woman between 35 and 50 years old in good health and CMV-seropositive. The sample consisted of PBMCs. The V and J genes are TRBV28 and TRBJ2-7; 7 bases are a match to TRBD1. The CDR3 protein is CASSSHGTATYEQYF. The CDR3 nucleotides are TGTGCCAGCAGTTCCCACGGGACAGCAACCTACGAGCAGTACTTC. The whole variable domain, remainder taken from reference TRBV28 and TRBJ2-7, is DVKVTQSSRYLVKRTGEKVFLECVQDMDHENMFWYRQDPGLGLRLIYFSYDVKMKEKGDIPEGYSVSREKKERFSLILESASTNQTSMYLCASSSHGTATYEQYFGPGTRLTVT.